The 22 T cell receptor beta chains below all came from one sample that was sequenced in a study of control samples from healthy donors and cancer patients. Profiling relied on immunoSEQ multiplex PCR, and the TCRdb table lists in-frame clones only, not all of them. Altogether some 120,000 clones are present, around 87% being singletons, with the ten largest covering 2.9%. The source material was blood. These receptors all stem from a man in his sixties in good health.

This sequence joins TRBV10-2 and TRBJ1-1; D may be TRBD1 (5 bases). The germline V gene encodes CDR1 WSHSY and CDR2 SAAADI. Trimming pared 0 bases from V and 8 bases from J, leaving 16 bases between. The CDR3 has 15 amino acids. In nucleotides, the CDR3 is TGCGCCAGCAGTGAGTCGGTTGGTTCCGGGGCCGAAGCTTTCTTT. Translation: CASSESVGSGAEAFF.

The V call is TRBV7-2, the J call TRBJ1-2; TRBD1 aligns across 10 bases. Germline CDR1 is SGHTA and CDR2 is FQGNSA. There are 13 residues in the CDR3. Unmatched junction bases numbered 5, after V lost 5 bases and J lost 8 bases. The CDR3 nucleotides read TGTGCCAGCAGCAAACGGACAGGGGGGGGCTACACCTTC. As protein: CASSKRTGGGYTF. The variable domain in full, with the rest retrieved from reference TRBV7-2 and TRBJ1-2, is GAGVSQSPSNKVTEKGKDVELRCDPISGHTALYWYRQSLGQGLEFLIYFQGNSAPDKSGLPSDRFSAERTGGSVSTLTIQRTQQEDSAVYLCASSKRTGGGYTFGSGTRLTVV.

The V and J genes are TRBV5-3 and TRBJ2-4; D is ambiguous. TRBV5-3 is assigned to the ORF class and has an uncertain function. The CDR3 spans 15 residues. The germline V and J ends were trimmed by 2 bases and 0 bases, with 9 bases remaining between them. For the CDR3, the DNA is TGTGCCAGAAGCTTCAGGCGGCTAGCCAAAAACATTCAGTACTTC. Encoded protein: CARSFRRLAKNIQYF.

V usage is TRBV19 and J usage is TRBJ2-3; D unclear. The V and J ends lost 2 bases and 4 bases respectively, with 10 bases between them. This CDR3 comprises 14 residues. In germline, CDR1 is LNHDA, CDR2 SQIVND (reference sequence). The CDR3 nucleotides read TGTGCCAGTAGTATATCCCCGGTAGCAGATACGCAGTATTTT. Its protein is CASSISPVADTQYF. Supplemented by reference TRBV19 and TRBJ2-3, the full variable domain reads DGGITQSPKYLFRKEGQNVTLSCEQNLNHDAMYWYRQDPGQGLRLIYYSQIVNDFQKGDIAEGYSVSREKKESFPLTVTSAQKNPTAFYLCASSISPVADTQYFGPGTRLTVL.

The gene calls are TRBV5-1 and TRBJ1-2; 10 bases agree with TRBD1. The CDR3 contains 16 residues. Germline V gene sequence: CDR1 SGHRS, CDR2 YFSETQ. Trimming cost V 0 bases and J 4 bases; bases outside gene matches: 6. For the CDR3, the DNA is TGCGCCAGCAGCTTGGGGGGACAGGGGTCATTCTATGGCTACACCTTC. This encodes CASSLGGQGSFYGYTF.

J is TRBJ1-1 and V is TRBV7-9, with 7 bases matching TRBD1. V gave up 0 bases and J gave up 5 bases; unmatched junction bases: 6. Germline V lookup: CDR1 SEHNR, CDR2 FQNEAQ (reference sequence). The CDR3 has 15 amino acids. The CDR3 coding sequence is TGTGCCAGCAGCTTAGCGGCAGGGGGTCGGACTGAAGCTTTCTTT. Translation gives CASSLAAGGRTEAFF.

The chain recombines TRBV6-6 with TRBJ1-6; D unresolved. Per the germline V gene, CDR1 is MNHNY and CDR2 is SVGAGI (reference sequence). The length of the CDR3 is 14 residues. V was cut by 6 bases and J by 5 bases, with 11 bases left in between. The CDR3 sequence is CASSRSSDNSPLHF. DNA of the CDR3: TGTGCCAGCAGCCGGTCTTCGGATAATTCACCCCTCCACTTT.

This chain joins TRBV12-5 and TRBJ1-1, with a tentative D call TRBD1 (5 bases). Trimming pared 5 bases from V and 1 base from J, leaving 8 bases between. CDR3 length equals 13 residues. Germline V lookup: CDR1 LGHNT, CDR2 FRNRAP. In DNA form, the CDR3 reads TGTGCTAGTGGTCTGGGGGGGAACACTGAAGCTTTCTTT. Amino acid sequence: CASGLGGNTEAFF.

The chain carries TRBV6-5 and TRBJ1-4; perhaps TRBD1 as D (6 bases). The germline CDR1 and CDR2 sequences are MNHEY and SVGAGI. The CDR3 runs 13 residues. With 0 bases removed from V and 10 bases from J, the gap between germline ends came to 9 bases. As DNA, the CDR3 is TGTGCCAGCAGTTACTCCGGGGGCGTAAAACTGTTTTTT. Its translation: CASSYSGGVKLFF.

This chain's CDR3 is CATKQDRGSFGYTF. The CDR3 nucleotides are TGTGCCACCAAGCAGGACAGGGGTTCTTTTGGCTACACCTTC. This chain uses TRBV19 with TRBJ1-2; 9 positions match TRBD1. Germline loops: CDR1 LNHDA, CDR2 SQIVND (reference sequence). There are 14 residues in the CDR3. The V and J ends lost 10 bases and 7 bases, in that order; junction bases with no gene match: 13.

The gene calls are TRBV12-3 or TRBV12-4 and TRBJ1-3; TRBD1 might be the D (5 bases). V was shortened by 6 bases and J by 12 bases, with 12 bases between the two germline ends. This CDR3 is built from 11 residues. Here the CDR3 DNA reads TGTGCCAGCAGCCCAGGGACGGTCATATATTTT. Its protein product is CASSPGTVIYF.

This chain uses TRBV11-2 with TRBJ1-4; 8 bases are shared with TRBD1. V was pared by 6 bases and J by 2 bases, with 8 bases of the junction left unmatched. The CDR3 spans 16 residues. Per the germline V gene, CDR1 is SGHAT and CDR2 is FQNNGV. CDR3 in amino acids: CASRRLQGATNEKLFF. In DNA, the CDR3 is TGTGCCAGCAGACGTCTCCAGGGGGCGACTAATGAAAAACTGTTTTTT.

This clone was picked up one time. J is TRBJ1-3 and V is TRBV7-9; no definite D call. CDR1 SEHNR and CDR2 FQNEAQ come from the germline V gene (reference sequence). The CDR3 contains 14 residues. Deletions cut 1 base from V and 4 bases from J, with 8 bases between. The CDR3 nucleotides are TGTGCCAGCAGCTTAGGTACAGCGGGAAACACCATATATTTT. Translating it yields CASSLGTAGNTIYF.

The V gene is TRBV4-1, the J gene TRBJ2-6; no reliable D call. The germline gives CDR1 MGHRA, CDR2 YSYEKL. Trimming removed 1 base from V and 0 bases from J, with 10 bases in between. The CDR3 contains 17 residues. The CDR3 coding sequence is TGCGCCAGCAGCCAAGCCGCAGGCCGCTCTGGGGCCAACGTCCTGACTTTC. Translating it yields CASSQAAGRSGANVLTF.

This chain links TRBV19 with TRBJ1-5; D uncertain. The CDR3 runs to 12 residues. V lost 6 bases, J lost 6 bases, and 9 bases lay in between. Per the germline V gene, CDR1 is LNHDA and CDR2 is SQIVND (reference sequence). Written as DNA, the CDR3 is TGTGCCAGTAGCGGGTCTAGTCAGCCCCAGCATTTT. This gives the protein CASSGSSQPQHF.

This clone was seen a single time. The chain is built from TRBV4-1 and TRBJ2-3, with 8 bases fitting TRBD2. The CDR3 is 16 residues long. The ends lost 4 bases at V and 0 bases at J; junction bases unmatched: 6. CDR1 MGHRA and CDR2 YSYEKL come from the germline V gene. CDR3 in DNA: TGCGCCAGCAGCCGAGTCTTAGCGGGGAGCACAGATACGCAGTATTTT. Translating it yields CASSRVLAGSTDTQYF.

This chain connects TRBV7-2 to TRBJ1-2; D possibly corresponds to TRBD1 (5 bases). The CDR3 covers 13 residues. From germline, CDR1 is SGHTA and CDR2 FQGNSA. V lost 4 bases to trimming and J lost 2 bases, with 8 bases between them. The CDR3 nucleotides are TGTGCCAGCAGCTCCGACAGCAACTATGGCTACACCTTC. Translated: CASSSDSNYGYTF.

The chain joins TRBV5-1 to TRBJ1-1; no firm D call. V lost 0 bases, J lost 0 bases, and 9 bases lay in between. In germline, CDR1 is SGHRS, CDR2 YFSETQ. The CDR3 is made up of 15 amino acids. CDR3 in DNA: TGCGCCAGCAGCTTGGCCCCAGGCATGAACACTGAAGCTTTCTTT. Its translation: CASSLAPGMNTEAFF.

The rearrangement joins TRBV3-1 (or the pseudogene TRBV3-2) to TRBJ1-1, with 10 positions matching TRBD1. The V gene's germline CDR1 is LGHDT and CDR2 YNNKEL (reference sequence). The CDR3 has 16 residues. With V trimmed by 4 bases and J by 1 base, 6 bases remained unmatched. The CDR3 reads CASSPWTGGANTEAFF. Here the CDR3 DNA reads TGTGCCAGCAGCCCGTGGACAGGGGGGGCGAACACTGAAGCTTTCTTT.

V and J are TRBV5-1 and TRBJ2-2, with D tentatively TRBD1 or TRBD2 (5 bases each). Germline assignment: CDR1 SGHRS and CDR2 YFSETQ. V was trimmed by 4 bases and J by 9 bases, leaving 22 bases between them. The CDR3 length is 16 residues. CDR3 DNA sequence: TGCGCCAGCAGCCGGGGCCAGGTCATCACACCGAGGGAGCTGTTTTTT. Protein sequence: CASSRGQVITPRELFF.

This clone was counted only a few times. The chain combines TRBV10-3 with TRBJ1-3, with 9 bases fitting TRBD1. The CDR3 covers 16 residues. The ends lost 3 bases at V and 6 bases at J; junction bases unmatched: 9. CDR1 is ENHRY and CDR2 is SYGVKD in the germline V gene. The CDR3 DNA reads as TGTGCCATCAGTGACCCCGGGACAGGGAATTCAAACACCATATATTTT. Translating it yields CAISDPGTGNSNTIYF.

The chain joins TRBV2 to TRBJ2-2, with D perhaps assigned TRBD1 or TRBD2 (5 bases each). The CDR3 has 16 residues. Germline-derived CDR1 and CDR2 are SNHLY and FYNNEI. Trimming stripped 7 bases from V and 0 bases from J, with 15 bases between. The CDR3 loop reads CASIQGTVPNTGELFF. The CDR3 nucleotides read TGTGCCAGCATCCAAGGGACGGTTCCGAACACCGGGGAGCTGTTTTTT.